The 19 T cell receptor beta chains in this list originate from one sample, sequenced in a study of OX40 agonist ivuxolimab in advanced cancers. Clones were read by immunoSEQ multiplex PCR, and TCRdb kept only the in-frame ones, dropping some. The sample records about 52,000 clones, around four fifths being singletons. Sequences were derived from CD4+ or CD8+ T cells sorted from blood, sampled in a trial of the OX40 agonist ivuxolimab. These receptors came from an adult with an advanced solid tumor such as melanoma, head and neck, liver or kidney cancer.

The gene calls are TRBV19 and TRBJ1-6; D gene ambiguous. The CDR3 sequence is 15 residues long. The germline gives CDR1 LNHDA, CDR2 SQIVND (reference sequence). V lost 6 bases and J lost 2, with 11 bases in between. CDR3 amino acids: CASSGDNPYNSPLHF. In DNA, the CDR3 is TGTGCCAGTAGCGGTGACAACCCCTATAATTCACCCCTCCACTTT.

This sequence joins TRBV6-1 and TRBJ2-3; D is possibly TRBD1 (6 bases). Between the trimmed V and J ends, which lost 6 bases and 3 bases, there was a span of 10 bases. The CDR3 covers 13 residues. Germline-derived CDR1 and CDR2 are MNHNS and SASEGT. The DNA of the CDR3 is TGTGCCAGCAGGGACAGCATTACAGATACGCAGTATTTT. As protein: CASRDSITDTQYF.

The rearrangement uses TRBV19 and TRBJ1-2; possibly TRBD1 for D (5 bases). The V gene's germline CDR1 is LNHDA and CDR2 SQIVND (reference sequence). Between the trimmed V and J ends, which lost 2 bases and 4 bases, there was a span of 11 bases. CDR3 size: 14 residues. CDR3 in amino acids: CASSIYQGSYGYTF. CDR3 bases: TGTGCCAGTAGTATATACCAGGGCAGCTATGGCTACACCTTC.

The rearrangement joins TRBV5-4 to TRBJ2-3; 8 bases are shared with TRBD2. This CDR3 contains 16 residues. Germline V gene data show CDR1 as SGHNT and CDR2 as YYREEE (reference sequence). The V segment lost 2 bases and the J segment 1 base; nucleotides outside the gene matches: 6. The CDR3 loop is CASSFPGLDRTDTQYF. The CDR3 nucleotides are TGTGCCAGCAGCTTTCCGGGACTAGATCGCACAGATACGCAGTATTTT.

J is TRBJ2-5 and V is TRBV5-1, with 8 bases identical to TRBD1. Germline CDR1 and CDR2: SGHRS and YFSETQ. The CDR3 spans 15 residues. V lost 4 bases to trimming and J lost 5 bases; unmatched junction nucleotides: 10. The CDR3 DNA reads TGCGCCAGCAGCCAAGACAGGGGCGGGTCGGAGACCCAGTACTTC. Translation: CASSQDRGGSETQYF.

The chain employs TRBV27 and TRBJ1-5; D unresolved. The CDR3 is made up of 15 amino acids. CDR1 and CDR2 (germline): MNHEY, SMNVEV (reference sequence). Between the trimmed V and J ends, which lost 1 base and 0 bases, there was a span of 7 bases. The CDR3 loop reads CASSLYGVSNQPQHF. The DNA for the CDR3 is TGTGCCAGCAGTTTATATGGAGTTAGCAATCAGCCCCAGCATTTT.

The chain combines TRBV5-4 with TRBJ1-1, with D maybe TRBD1 (6 bases). The CDR3 extends over 14 amino acids. The V gene lost 4 bases and the J gene lost 1 base, with 11 bases spanning the gap. Germline CDR1 reads SGHNT; CDR2 reads YYREEE (reference sequence). CDR3 in amino acids: CASSPPGQNTEAFF. CDR3 nucleotide sequence: TGTGCCAGCAGCCCTCCGGGACAGAACACTGAAGCTTTCTTT. Looking up the rest from reference TRBV5-4 and TRBJ1-1 gives the full variable domain: ETGVTQSPTHLIKTRGQQVTLRCSSQSGHNTVSWYQQALGQGPQFIFQYYREEENGRGNFPPRFSGLQFPNYSSELNVNALELDDSALYLCASSPPGQNTEAFFGQGTRLTVV.

The chain carries TRBV7-9 and TRBJ2-5; TRBD2 matches 8 bases. After removal of 11 bases from V and 2 bases from J, the junction contained 10 bases not matched to a gene. CDR3 length equals 14 residues. CDR1 and CDR2 from the germline V gene are SEHNR and FQNEAQ (reference sequence). The CDR3 region is CAGLSGGGQETQYF. The CDR3, as DNA: TGTGCCGGTCTGAGCGGGGGCGGACAAGAGACCCAGTACTTC.

The J gene is TRBJ1-1, the V gene TRBV28, with TRBD1 matching 9 bases. The V gene's germline CDR1 is MDHEN and CDR2 SYDVKM. After removal of 6 bases from V and 10 bases from J, the junction contained 9 bases not matched to a gene. This CDR3 spans 13 amino acids. As DNA, the CDR3 is TGTGCCAGCAGGCCCACAGGGGGCGCAGCAGCTTTCTTT. This codes for CASRPTGGAAAFF.

This chain uses TRBV2 with TRBJ2-2, with D possibly being TRBD1 (6 bases). Per germline, CDR1 SNHLY and CDR2 FYNNEI. The length of the CDR3 is 15 residues. V lost 5 bases and J lost 5, with 15 bases in between. CDR3 in DNA: TGTGCCAGCAGTTCCACAGGGTCGGGGACCGGGGAGCTGTTTTTT. Translated: CASSSTGSGTGELFF.

The genes are TRBV27 and TRBJ2-1, with TRBD2 matching 16 bases. Trimming removed 6 bases from V and 5 bases from J; junction bases left unmatched: 4. Germline V gene data show CDR1 as MNHEY and CDR2 as SMNVEV (reference sequence). This CDR3 contains 16 residues. CDR3 loop: CASRGTSGRGNNEQFF. CDR3 coding DNA: TGTGCCAGCAGAGGGACTAGCGGGAGGGGGAACAATGAGCAGTTCTTC.

The gene calls are TRBV28 and TRBJ2-2, with D perhaps matching TRBD2 (5 bases). Per germline, CDR1 MDHEN and CDR2 SYDVKM. The CDR3 extends over 16 amino acids. V dropped 7 bases and J dropped 4 bases, with 19 bases sitting between them. For the CDR3, the DNA is TGTGCCAGCACCGCTACGTGGGAGCGGCGCACCGGGGAGCTGTTTTTT. This translates into CASTATWERRTGELFF. Looking up the rest from reference TRBV28 and TRBJ2-2 gives the full variable domain: DVKVTQSSRYLVKRTGEKVFLECVQDMDHENMFWYRQDPGLGLRLIYFSYDVKMKEKGDIPEGYSVSREKKERFSLILESASTNQTSMYLCASTATWERRTGELFFGEGSRLTVL.

This rearrangement joins TRBV28 to TRBJ1-5, with TRBD1 matching 7 bases. Germline V CDR1 and CDR2: MDHEN, SYDVKM. CDR3 length: 15 amino acids. J lost 2 bases, V lost 1 base, and 2 bases had no gene match. The CDR3 DNA is TGTGCCAGCAGTTTATCCGGACAGGGCAATCAGCCCCAGCATTTT. It specifies CASSLSGQGNQPQHF.

The CDR3 DNA follows: TGTGCCAGCAGTGAAGCGGGGCTAGGGCAGAGCTCCTACGAGCAGTACTTC. Translated: CASSEAGLGQSSYEQYF. V is TRBV2 and J is TRBJ2-7, with a weak D call TRBD1 (5 bases). The germline gives CDR1 SNHLY, CDR2 FYNNEI. The CDR3 has 17 residues. Trimming stripped 0 bases from V and 0 bases from J, with 15 bases between.

The chain links TRBV5-1 to TRBJ2-3; 8 nucleotides match TRBD2. Germline V gene lookup returns CDR1 SGHRS and CDR2 YFSETQ. V trimming: 4 bases; J trimming: 3 bases; junction bases outside the gene matches: 7. The CDR3 totals 15 residues. CDR3 nucleotides: TGCGCCAGCAGCCGAGGACTAGCAGGGACAGATACGCAGTATTTT. It yields the protein CASSRGLAGTDTQYF.

CDR3 residues: CASSSRTGAPDGYTF. The CDR3 nucleotides are TGTGCCAGCAGTAGCAGGACAGGGGCCCCAGATGGCTACACCTTC. The chain has TRBV28 and TRBJ1-2; 9 nucleotides match TRBD1. CDR1 is MDHEN, CDR2 SYDVKM, per germline. The CDR3 runs to 15 residues. V trimming: 5 bases; J trimming: 6 bases; junction bases outside the gene matches: 10.

The chain has TRBV15 and TRBJ2-3; D unresolved. Germline-derived CDR1 and CDR2 are LNHNV and YYDKDF (reference sequence). V was cut by 1 base and J by 4 bases, with 12 bases left in between. This CDR3 contains 15 residues. Written as DNA, the CDR3 is TGTGCCACCAGCAGAGGGGCGGTAACGTCAGATACGCAGTATTTT. Protein sequence: CATSRGAVTSDTQYF.

The chain joins TRBV18 to TRBJ1-2; TRBD1 aligns across 9 bases. Trimming removed 3 bases from V and 3 bases from J; junction bases left unmatched: 2. Germline lookup yields CDR1 KGHSH and CDR2 LQKENI. The CDR3 has 14 residues. DNA for the CDR3: TGTGCCAGCTCACCTTGGACAGGGGACTATGGCTACACCTTC. Translating gives CASSPWTGDYGYTF.

Notes on this clone: One junction end does not reproduce the germline sequence, and a read error may be involved. The chain employs TRBV5-3 and TRBJ2-7; the D call may be TRBD1 or TRBD2 (5 bases each). TRBV5-3 is identified as an open reading frame with a role that is uncertain. The CDR3 sequence is 15 residues long. The CDR3: CASSLGRESSYEQYF. For the CDR3, the DNA is TGTGCCAGCAGCTTGGGCAGGGAGAGCTCCTACGAGCAGTACTTC.